Each of the 30 T cell receptor beta chains below was sequenced from the same sample in a study of early T cells in non-severe SARS-CoV-2 infection. TCRdb itself ran the 5' RACE reads through MiXCR, one entry per CDR3 protein. Among 68,000 or so distinct CDR3 sequences listed, 11% were seen once. Input material: whole blood. The receptors come from an adult who was a healthcare worker with PCR-confirmed SARS-CoV-2 infection or an uninfected control (not recorded which).

This clonotype was observed a few times. The chain links TRBV10-1 to TRBJ2-2; TRBD1 is a possible D gene (5 bases). The V end lost 4 bases, the J end lost 11 bases, and 14 bases lay between the germline ends. CDR1 and CDR2 from the germline V gene are WNHNN and SYGVQD (reference sequence). CDR3 size: 13 residues. CDR3 in amino acids: CASSVPGQGELFF. CDR3 sequence (DNA): TGCGCCAGCAGTGTTCCGGGCCAGGGAGAGCTGTTTTTT.

This clonotype was seen a handful of times. The V and J genes are TRBV12-3 or TRBV12-4 and TRBJ1-4; no definite D call. The germline V and J ends were trimmed by 2 bases and 2 bases, with 9 bases remaining between them. The CDR3 contains 15 residues. The CDR3 sequence is CASSLSTSTNEKLFF. As DNA, the CDR3 is TGTGCCAGCAGTTTATCGACGAGTACTAATGAAAAACTGTTTTTT.

This clonotype was detected only a few times. For the CDR3, the DNA is TGTGCCAGCAGCTTAGGAACTAGCGGGAGGCCCGAGCAGTACTTC. As protein: CASSLGTSGRPEQYF. The chain links TRBV11-2 to TRBJ2-7, with 12 bases aligning to TRBD2. This CDR3 has 15 residues. Germline CDR1 reads SGHAT; CDR2 reads FQNNGV. V dropped 1 base and J dropped 6; count of bases not matched to a gene: 4. The whole variable domain, remainder taken from reference TRBV11-2 and TRBJ2-7, is EAGVAQSPRYKIIEKRQSVAFWCNPISGHATLYWYQQILGQGPKLLIQFQNNGVVDDSQLPKDRFSAERLKGVDSTLKIQPAKLEDSAVYLCASSLGTSGRPEQYFGPGTRLTVT.

This clonotype was seen many times. The chain couples TRBV12-3 or TRBV12-4 to TRBJ2-7; 10 bases fit TRBD1. With V trimmed by 4 bases and J by 7 bases, 7 bases remained unmatched. The CDR3 has 14 amino acids. The CDR3 loop reads CASSYRQGAGEQYF. In DNA form, the CDR3 reads TGTGCCAGCAGTTATAGACAGGGGGCAGGGGAGCAGTACTTC.

This clonotype was detected ten times or more. The chain uses TRBV7-9 and TRBJ2-2; 7 nucleotides line up with TRBD2. Germline V gene sequence: CDR1 SEHNR, CDR2 FQNEAQ (reference sequence). J lost 0 bases, V lost 9 bases, and 1 base had no gene match. This CDR3 comprises 13 residues. The CDR3 DNA is TGTGCCAGGGCGGGGGCGAACACCGGGGAGCTGTTTTTT. This translates into CARAGANTGELFF.

In this sample, this clonotype turned up a few times. The rearrangement uses TRBV7-7 and TRBJ2-5, with TRBD2 matching 7 bases. With 1 base clipped from V and 5 bases from J, the junction kept 7 bases outside the gene matches. The V gene's germline CDR1 is SSHAT and CDR2 FNYEAQ (reference sequence). CDR3 length equals 15 residues. Here the CDR3 reads CASSLGGGIRETQYF. The DNA for the CDR3 is TGTGCCAGCAGCTTAGGGGGGGGAATTCGGGAGACCCAGTACTTC. The full variable domain, rest sourced from reference TRBV7-7 and TRBJ2-5, is GAGVSQSPRYKVTKRGQDVTLRCDPISSHATLYWYQQALGQGPEFLTYFNYEAQPDKSGLPSDRFSAERPEGSISTLTIQRTEQRDSAMYRCASSLGGGIRETQYFGPGTRLLVL.

This clonotype was found once. This rearrangement joins TRBV30 to TRBJ2-7; 15 bases are a match to TRBD2. Trimming took 6 bases from V and 0 from J; bases not matched to a gene: 3. CDR3 length: 15 amino acids. Germline loops: CDR1 GTSNPN, CDR2 SVGIG (reference sequence). Here the CDR3 reads CACGTSGGSSYEQYF. As DNA, the CDR3 is TGTGCCTGTGGGACTAGCGGGGGGAGCTCCTACGAGCAGTACTTC.

The chain couples TRBV20-1 to TRBJ2-2, with 10 bases that match TRBD1. This CDR3 spans 15 amino acids. The ends lost 1 base at V and 7 bases at J; junction bases unmatched: 6. Germline V CDR1 and CDR2: DFQATT, SNEGSKA (reference sequence). The CDR3 spells CSARVDRGQSGELFF. DNA for the CDR3: TGCAGTGCTAGAGTTGACAGGGGGCAAAGCGGGGAGCTGTTTTTT.

This clonotype occurred a few times. The gene calls are TRBV12-3 or TRBV12-4 and TRBJ2-1; D unresolved. Trimming left V 1 base short and J 0 bases short, with 7 bases between. The CDR3 is 15 residues long. CDR3 sequence: CASSLGRSSYNEQFF. The CDR3 bases are TGTGCCAGCAGTTTAGGTAGAAGCTCCTACAATGAGCAGTTCTTC.

The V and J genes are TRBV19 and TRBJ2-7; a possible D gene is TRBD2 (5 bases). CDR3 length: 15 amino acids. Trimming shortened V by 0 bases and J by 4 bases, and 13 bases separated the two germline ends. Germline lookup yields CDR1 LNHDA and CDR2 SQIVND (reference sequence). The CDR3 nucleotides read TGTGCCAGTAGTATAGAACTGGACGGAGGATACGAGCAGTACTTC. Its translation is CASSIELDGGYEQYF.

The J gene is TRBJ2-5, the V gene TRBV6-2 or TRBV6-3; no definite D call. V gave up 5 bases and J gave up 7 bases, with 14 bases separating them. The CDR3 is 13 amino acids. In germline, CDR1 is MNHEY, CDR2 SVGEGT. The CDR3: CASSPQTPWTQYF. The DNA of the CDR3 is TGTGCCAGCAGTCCGCAGACCCCTTGGACCCAGTACTTC.

The chain is built from TRBV20-1 and TRBJ1-4; D is perhaps TRBD1 (6 bases). Trimming removed 3 bases from V and 10 bases from J, with 9 bases in between. Germline loops: CDR1 DFQATT, CDR2 SNEGSKA (reference sequence). CDR3 size: 11 residues. The CDR3 coding sequence is TGCAGTGCTAGTGGAGGGGGAAAACTGTTTTTT. This sequence encodes CSASGGGKLFF.

The rearrangement links TRBV20-1 to TRBJ2-7; D possibly corresponds to TRBD1 (5 bases). The CDR3 is made up of 15 amino acids. Germline V lookup: CDR1 DFQATT, CDR2 SNEGSKA (reference sequence). The V and J ends lost 6 bases and 2 bases respectively, with 20 bases between them. This CDR3 reads CSAPGYVGPPYEQYF. The CDR3 DNA follows: TGCAGTGCCCCAGGGTATGTAGGTCCGCCCTACGAGCAGTACTTC.

This clonotype has just a few counts. The rearrangement links TRBV15 to TRBJ2-1; 15 nucleotides line up with TRBD2. Germline V gives CDR1 LNHNV, CDR2 YYDKDF (reference sequence). V shed 5 bases, J shed 8 bases, and the junction held 10 bases outside the gene matches. The CDR3 loop spans 17 amino acids. CDR3 sequence reads: CATSRTSGRAEVDEQFF. DNA for the CDR3: TGTGCCACCAGCCGGACTAGCGGGAGGGCCGAGGTTGATGAGCAGTTCTTC.

The V gene is TRBV28, the J gene TRBJ1-6; D call uncertain. CDR1 MDHEN and CDR2 SYDVKM come from the germline V gene. V dropped 6 bases and J dropped 16 bases, with 10 bases sitting between them. The CDR3 length is 10 residues. DNA for the CDR3: TGTGCCAGCAGACAAGGCGTTCTCCACTTT. Its translation: CASRQGVLHF.

This clonotype was detected only a few times. V is TRBV11-2 and J is TRBJ2-3; D is unresolved. CDR1 is SGHAT and CDR2 is FQNNGV in the germline V gene. Trimming cost V 5 bases and J 2 bases, with 14 bases left between them. This CDR3 spans 15 amino acids. Written as DNA, the CDR3 is TGTGCCAGCAGCCAAGGGTGGATGTACACAGATACGCAGTATTTT. Translation: CASSQGWMYTDTQYF.

This clonotype showed up just a few times. The chain uses TRBV28 and TRBJ2-5; perhaps TRBD1 as D (5 bases). The CDR3 extends over 18 amino acids. CDR1 and CDR2 from the germline V gene are MDHEN and SYDVKM. V was clipped by 3 bases and J by 5 bases, with 25 bases between them. The CDR3, as DNA: TGTGCCAGCAGTTTTTATCCCTCGACAGAGCGCGGCTGGGAGACCCAGTACTTC. It yields the protein CASSFYPSTERGWETQYF. Full variable domain (missing parts from reference TRBV28 and TRBJ2-5): DVKVTQSSRYLVKRTGEKVFLECVQDMDHENMFWYRQDPGLGLRLIYFSYDVKMKEKGDIPEGYSVSREKKERFSLILESASTNQTSMYLCASSFYPSTERGWETQYFGPGTRLLVL.

This clonotype was seen many times. The chain joins TRBV6-5 to TRBJ1-1; maybe TRBD1 (5 bases). V lost 6 bases and J 0 bases, leaving 8 bases between the germline ends. Germline assignment: CDR1 MNHEY and CDR2 SVGAGI. The CDR3 is 13 residues long. Here the CDR3 DNA reads TGTGCCAGCAGGACAGTGATGAACACTGAAGCTTTCTTT. It is translated as CASRTVMNTEAFF.

The table lists this clonotype with a few counts. This chain joins TRBV20-1 and TRBJ1-1, with D possibly matching TRBD1 (6 bases). V dropped 3 bases and J dropped 1 base, with 9 bases sitting between them. The CDR3 totals 13 residues. The germline CDR1 and CDR2 sequences are DFQATT and SNEGSKA (reference sequence). CDR3 in DNA: TGCAGTGCTAGTAGGGGGAGGAACACTGAAGCTTTCTTT. The encoded protein is CSASRGRNTEAFF.

This clonotype was counted at least ten times. This chain links TRBV2 with TRBJ2-1; D not resolved. The V and J ends lost 3 bases and 0 bases respectively, with 6 bases between them. Germline V gene lookup returns CDR1 SNHLY and CDR2 FYNNEI. The CDR3 contains 14 residues. This chain's CDR3 is CASSDRYSYNEQFF. The CDR3 region has the DNA TGTGCCAGCAGTGACAGGTACTCCTACAATGAGCAGTTCTTC.

J is TRBJ1-2 and V is TRBV25-1, with D perhaps matching TRBD1 (5 bases). The germline V gene has CDR1 MGHDK and CDR2 SYGVNS. The CDR3 has 17 residues. Trimming left V 2 bases short and J 1 base short, with 17 bases between. The CDR3 coding sequence is TGTGCCAGCAGTGAAACGGGTCTACGGGACCGTAACTATGGCTACACCTTC. Protein: CASSETGLRDRNYGYTF.

This clonotype has a count of ten or more. V gene TRBV20-1 combines with J gene TRBJ2-1; 12 bases fit TRBD2. The CDR3 is 16 amino acids. J was trimmed by 6 bases and V by 0 bases; bases with no gene match: 6. The germline V gene has CDR1 DFQATT and CDR2 SNEGSKA (reference sequence). This chain's CDR3 is CSARDPSGRALNEQFF. CDR3 coding DNA: TGCAGTGCTAGAGACCCTAGCGGGAGGGCCCTCAATGAGCAGTTCTTC.

In this sample, this clonotype turned up a few times. The gene calls are TRBV6-4 and TRBJ2-2; D unresolved. The CDR3 is 14 amino acids. Trimming left V 0 bases short and J 2 bases short, with 4 bases between. Per the germline V gene, CDR1 is MRHNA and CDR2 is SNTAGT. CDR3 in DNA: TGTGCCAGCAGTGACTCGGACAACACCGGGGAGCTGTTTTTT. Its translation is CASSDSDNTGELFF.

This clonotype was seen more than once but under ten times. The genes are TRBV6-2 or TRBV6-3 and TRBJ1-2, with 8 nucleotides matching TRBD1. V gave up 0 bases and J gave up 4 bases; unmatched junction bases: 4. Germline V gives CDR1 MNHEY, CDR2 SVGEGT. CDR3 length: 15 residues. DNA for the CDR3: TGTGCCAGCAGTTACTCGACGGGGACAGGCTATGGCTACACCTTC. This codes for CASSYSTGTGYGYTF.

In this sample, this clonotype turned up once. The J gene is TRBJ1-1, the V gene TRBV7-9, with no clear D. V was pared by 5 bases and J by 8 bases, with 9 bases between. CDR3 length equals 11 residues. Germline CDR1 is SEHNR and CDR2 is FQNEAQ (reference sequence). This CDR3 reads CASSARREAFF. The DNA for the CDR3 is TGTGCCAGCAGCGCACGGAGGGAAGCTTTCTTT.

The chain is built from TRBV5-1 and TRBJ2-2, with a weak D call TRBD2 (6 bases). Trimming cost V 7 bases and J 7 bases, with 17 bases left between them. Germline V CDR1 and CDR2: SGHRS, YFSETQ. This CDR3 comprises 14 residues. The chain's CDR3 is CASFFPGANGELFF. The CDR3 DNA reads as TGCGCCAGCTTCTTCCCGGGAGCGAACGGGGAGCTGTTTTTT.

This clonotype was seen only a few times. The V gene is TRBV20-1, the J gene TRBJ1-6; tentatively, D is TRBD1 (6 bases). The germline CDR1 and CDR2 sequences are DFQATT and SNEGSKA (reference sequence). The length of the CDR3 is 15 residues. V lost 6 bases, J lost 6 bases, and 18 bases lay in between. The CDR3 region has the DNA TGCAGTGCCCCAGAGACCGGGGGCCGTAATTCACCCCTCCACTTT. Protein sequence: CSAPETGGRNSPLHF.

V and J are TRBV6-5 and TRBJ2-3, with a weak D call TRBD1 (6 bases). This CDR3 region has 17 residues. Trimming took 5 bases from V and 0 from J, leaving 18 bases between them. Germline V gives CDR1 MNHEY, CDR2 SVGAGI. DNA for the CDR3: TGTGCCAGCAGTCATTCCAAGACAGGTGCTAGCACAGATACGCAGTATTTT. It codes for CASSHSKTGASTDTQYF.

In its sample, this clonotype was seen a few times. This chain connects TRBV7-2 to TRBJ2-7, with D unclear. Trimming removed 1 base from V and 4 bases from J, with 11 bases in between. Germline V CDR1 and CDR2: SGHTA, FQGNSA. The CDR3 extends over 14 amino acids. The CDR3 nucleotides read TGTGCCAGCAGCTTAGGGCCCCGGTTATACGAGCAGTACTTC. Amino acid sequence: CASSLGPRLYEQYF.

This clonotype was picked up many times. This chain connects TRBV18 to TRBJ2-7; no reliable D call. The germline V gene has CDR1 KGHSH and CDR2 LQKENI. This CDR3 contains 11 residues. V shed 3 bases and J shed 3 bases, with 3 bases lying between them. CDR3 sequence: CASSPDYEQYF. CDR3 coding DNA: TGTGCCAGCTCACCCGACTACGAGCAGTACTTC.